This entry lists 25 T cell receptor beta chains sequenced from one sample in a study of T cell responses to AZD1222 COVID-19 vaccine. This table comes from immunoSEQ multiplex PCR, and its TCRdb copy is limited to in-frame clones, with some not included. Among around 120,000 clones, about 86% were seen once, and the ten largest hold approximately 9.6%. Sequenced here: peripheral blood, sampled on day 0 of AZD1222 vaccination. These receptor sequences come from an adult in good health.

This chain joins TRBV11-2 and TRBJ2-5, with TRBD2 matching over 14 bases. This CDR3 is 15 amino acids long. The V and J ends lost 4 bases and 5 bases, in that order; junction bases with no gene match: 3. CDR1 is SGHAT and CDR2 is FQNNGV in the germline V gene. This chain's CDR3 is CASSWGLAGVETQYF. The CDR3 DNA follows: TGTGCCAGCAGCTGGGGACTAGCGGGAGTGGAGACCCAGTACTTC.

The chain employs TRBV27 and TRBJ1-2; tentatively, D is TRBD1 (5 bases). V dropped 1 base and J dropped 8 bases, with 23 bases sitting between them. The germline V gene encodes CDR1 MNHEY and CDR2 SMNVEV (reference sequence). The CDR3 totals 17 residues. The CDR3 bases are TGTGCCAGCAGTTTATTTCCCCTGGGTGTCCAGGGCGACGGCTACACCTTC. This gives the protein CASSLFPLGVQGDGYTF.

The chain has TRBV19 and TRBJ2-7; D unresolved. V gave up 5 bases and J gave up 6 bases, with 8 bases separating them. The CDR3 runs to 11 residues. Looked up from germline, CDR1 is LNHDA and CDR2 is SQIVND (reference sequence). For the CDR3, the DNA is TGTGCCAGTAGTTCTACGCTCGAGCAGTACTTC. As protein: CASSSTLEQYF.

The chain joins TRBV3-1 (or the pseudogene TRBV3-2) to TRBJ1-5, with a weak D call TRBD1 (5 bases). The CDR3 has 16 residues. CDR1 is LGHDT, CDR2 YNNKEL, per germline (reference sequence). The germline V and J ends were trimmed by 4 bases and 1 base, with 14 bases remaining between them. CDR3 in amino acids: CASSRRDGGSNQPQHF. The CDR3, as DNA: TGTGCCAGCAGCCGCAGGGATGGGGGGAGCAATCAGCCCCAGCATTTT.

This chain uses TRBV7-6 with TRBJ2-2; the match to TRBD2 covers 9 bases. The V gene end was trimmed by 1 base and the J gene end by 0 bases; junction bases not matched to a gene: 6. Germline V CDR1 and CDR2: SGHVS, FNYEAQ. The CDR3 runs 18 residues. CDR3 protein: CASSLGVLAGSNTGELFF. In DNA form, the CDR3 reads TGTGCCAGCAGCTTAGGGGTTCTAGCGGGGTCGAACACCGGGGAGCTGTTTTTT.

The chain uses TRBV6-5 and TRBJ1-3; D ambiguous. The V gene lost 2 bases and the J gene lost 8 bases, with 7 bases spanning the gap. Germline CDR1 MNHEY, CDR2 SVGAGI. This CDR3 is built from 12 residues. CDR3 bases: TGTGCCAGCAGTTACCCGACTGACACCATATATTTT. It codes for CASSYPTDTIYF.

This clone was recorded only once. V and J are TRBV7-2 and TRBJ2-7; the D gene is possibly TRBD1 (6 bases). Germline loops: CDR1 SGHTA, CDR2 FQGNSA. This CDR3 spans 15 amino acids. V shed 5 bases and J shed 2 bases, with 16 bases lying between them. The CDR3 is CASSPYSDSPYEQYF. CDR3 DNA sequence: TGTGCCAGCAGCCCATATTCGGACAGTCCCTACGAGCAGTACTTC.

The chain recombines TRBV29-1 with TRBJ1-2; 10 nucleotides align to TRBD1. The germline V gene has CDR1 SQVTM and CDR2 ANQGSEA. Losses at the gene ends were 4 bases for V and 2 bases for J; bases not matched to a gene: 7. The CDR3 is 15 residues long. CDR3 protein: CSVAPGQGSNYGYTF. DNA of the CDR3: TGCAGCGTTGCCCCGGGACAGGGGTCCAACTATGGCTACACCTTC.

The sample holds one count of this clone. V is TRBV13 and J is TRBJ1-3, with D possibly being TRBD1 (6 bases). Deletions cut 5 bases from V and 0 bases from J, with 11 bases between. Germline values: CDR1 PRHDT, CDR2 FYEKMQ (reference sequence). CDR3 length: 15 amino acids. The CDR3 is CASSDQGRSGNTIYF. The CDR3 region has the DNA TGTGCCAGCAGCGACCAGGGGCGCTCTGGAAACACCATATATTTT.

The chain combines TRBV7-9 with TRBJ1-2; 7 positions match TRBD1. In germline, CDR1 is SEHNR, CDR2 FQNEAQ (reference sequence). The CDR3 is 12 amino acids. V lost 1 base and J lost 10; bases outside the gene matches: 3. The CDR3 coding sequence is TGTGCCAGCAGCTTAGGACAGGGTCTCTACACCTTC. Residues: CASSLGQGLYTF.

This clone has a handful of counts. The chain joins TRBV28 to TRBJ2-7; the match to TRBD1 covers 11 bases. V lost 6 bases, J lost 5 bases, and 12 bases stayed unmatched. Per the germline V gene, CDR1 is MDHEN and CDR2 is SYDVKM. The CDR3 contains 16 residues. CDR3 region: CASSRGQGAIYNEQYF. CDR3 nucleotides: TGTGCCAGCAGCCGAGGACAGGGGGCGATTTATAACGAGCAGTACTTC.

The rearrangement uses TRBV11-2 and TRBJ2-1; TRBD1 is a possible D gene (6 bases). Trimming removed 5 bases at V and 3 bases at J, with 11 bases between. CDR1 is SGHAT and CDR2 is FQNNGV in the germline V gene. The CDR3 is made up of 14 amino acids. This CDR3 reads CASSPWGHYNEQFF. The DNA for the CDR3 is TGTGCCAGCAGCCCGTGGGGGCACTACAATGAGCAGTTCTTC.

This chain joins TRBV6-5 and TRBJ1-1; 7 bases are shared with TRBD1. CDR3 length: 14 amino acids. After removal of 4 bases from V and 4 bases from J, the junction contained 6 bases not matched to a gene. Germline values: CDR1 MNHEY, CDR2 SVGAGI. The CDR3 DNA is TGTGCCAGCAGTTCTATTTCAGGGGGCACTGAAGCTTTCTTT. Translating gives CASSSISGGTEAFF.

The chain couples TRBV10-3 to TRBJ2-7; 7 bases are a match to TRBD1. The CDR3 spans 16 residues. The trim removed 0 bases at V and 3 bases at J, leaving 8 bases unmatched. From germline, CDR1 is ENHRY and CDR2 SYGVKD. The CDR3 nucleotides are TGTGCCATCAGTGAGTCGGTCTTGGACAGGAGCTACGAGCAGTACTTC. Its translation is CAISESVLDRSYEQYF.

The V and J genes are TRBV7-2 and TRBJ1-6; D may be TRBD1 (5 bases). This CDR3 has 15 residues. Germline V gene lookup returns CDR1 SGHTA and CDR2 FQGNSA. Trimming removed 5 bases from V and 4 bases from J, with 12 bases in between. CDR3: CASSHRQFYNSPLHF. CDR3 nucleotides: TGTGCCAGCAGCCACCGACAGTTTTATAATTCACCCCTCCACTTT.

The chain carries TRBV5-5 and TRBJ2-1; TRBD2 is a possible D gene (6 bases). CDR1 and CDR2 (germline): SGHKS, YYEKEE (reference sequence). The CDR3 loop spans 15 amino acids. V was cut by 5 bases and J by 0 bases, with 12 bases left in between. The CDR3 DNA reads TGTGCCAGCAGGGGCCCCGGGAGCTCCTACAATGAGCAGTTCTTC. It codes for CASRGPGSSYNEQFF.

The genes are TRBV6-2 or TRBV6-3 and TRBJ1-5, with a possible D match to TRBD1 (5 bases). Germline loops: CDR1 MNHEY, CDR2 SVGEGT. V was cut by 4 bases and J by 3 bases, with 13 bases left in between. The CDR3 extends over 15 amino acids. The CDR3 sequence is CASSFGGPNNQPQHF. The CDR3 nucleotides are TGTGCCAGCAGTTTTGGGGGTCCTAACAATCAGCCCCAGCATTTT.

The table lists this clone with a few counts. The CDR3 loop reads CASSTRQGVNQPQHF. CDR3 DNA sequence: TGTGCCAGCAGCACTAGACAGGGGGTAAATCAGCCCCAGCATTTT. The rearrangement links TRBV21-1 to TRBJ1-5; the D call in the table, TRBD1, was not verified against the DNA. TRBV21-1 is listed as a pseudogene. The CDR3 loop spans 15 amino acids.

The chain employs TRBV4-1 and TRBJ2-3; weak D call: TRBD2 (6 bases). Per the germline V gene, CDR1 is MGHRA and CDR2 is YSYEKL. This CDR3 is built from 15 residues. Trimming pared 8 bases from V and 3 bases from J, leaving 18 bases between. The CDR3 loop reads CASLSGHGGTDTQYF. Written as DNA, the CDR3 is TGCGCCAGCTTATCAGGTCATGGGGGGACAGATACGCAGTATTTT.

CDR3 loop: CASSVAIGGQTQGGNYGYTF. DNA of the CDR3: TGTGCCAGCAGCGTAGCAATTGGGGGACAGACTCAGGGAGGTAACTATGGCTACACCTTC. This rearrangement joins TRBV9 to TRBJ1-2, with 7 nucleotides matching TRBD1. V shed 0 bases, J shed 1 base, and the junction held 18 bases outside the gene matches. From germline, CDR1 is SGDLS and CDR2 YYNGEE. The CDR3 has 20 amino acids.

This chain connects TRBV4-1 to TRBJ1-1; TRBD1 is a possible D gene (6 bases). The germline CDR1 and CDR2 sequences are MGHRA and YSYEKL. The CDR3 length is 16 residues. Trimming took 2 bases from V and 3 from J, leaving 16 bases between them. CDR3 sequence: CASSQNSNRVDTEAFF. For the CDR3, the DNA is TGCGCCAGCAGCCAAAACTCTAACAGGGTCGACACTGAAGCTTTCTTT.

V usage is TRBV5-4 and J usage is TRBJ2-1; a weak D match, TRBD2 (6 bases). The germline V gene encodes CDR1 SGHNT and CDR2 YYREEE (reference sequence). Trimming left V 0 bases short and J 4 bases short, with 11 bases between. The CDR3 has 15 residues. CDR3 loop: CASSLAGGAYNEQFF. CDR3 sequence (DNA): TGTGCCAGCAGCTTGGCCGGAGGGGCATACAATGAGCAGTTCTTC.

The chain carries TRBV5-5 and TRBJ2-3; 8 nucleotides match TRBD2. The germline gives CDR1 SGHKS, CDR2 YYEKEE (reference sequence). V was pared by 3 bases and J by 2 bases, with 5 bases of the junction left unmatched. The CDR3 runs to 15 residues. The DNA for the CDR3 is TGTGCCAGCAGCTCGAAGCGGGGGAACACAGATACGCAGTATTTT. Encoded protein: CASSSKRGNTDTQYF.

This clone was found a few times. The CDR3 region is CASSWPGDSGNTIYF. The CDR3 DNA is TGTGCCAGCAGCTGGCCGGGCGACTCTGGAAACACCATATATTTT. The chain combines TRBV5-6 with TRBJ1-3; D gene ambiguous. V lost 3 bases and J lost 0, with 10 bases in between. In germline, CDR1 is SGHDT, CDR2 YYEEEE. The CDR3 spans 15 residues.

Regarding this clone: This sample also contains other DNA sequences that code for the same CDR3. The chain links TRBV14 to TRBJ1-2; the D is unclear. This CDR3 contains 13 residues. Looked up from germline, CDR1 is SGHDN and CDR2 is FVKESK. Trimming cost V 4 bases and J 1 base, with 7 bases left between them. CDR3 sequence (DNA): TGTGCCAGCAGCCTTACAGTTAACTATGGCTACACCTTC. This codes for CASSLTVNYGYTF.